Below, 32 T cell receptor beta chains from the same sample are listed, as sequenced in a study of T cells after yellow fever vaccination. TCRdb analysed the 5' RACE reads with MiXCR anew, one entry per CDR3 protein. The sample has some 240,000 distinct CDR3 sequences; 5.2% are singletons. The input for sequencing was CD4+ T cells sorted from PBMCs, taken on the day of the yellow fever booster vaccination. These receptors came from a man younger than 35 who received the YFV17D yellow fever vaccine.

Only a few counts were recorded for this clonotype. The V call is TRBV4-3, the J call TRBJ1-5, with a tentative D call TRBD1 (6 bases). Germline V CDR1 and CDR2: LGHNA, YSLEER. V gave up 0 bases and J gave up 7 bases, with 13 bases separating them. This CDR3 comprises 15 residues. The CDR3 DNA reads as TGCGCCAGCAGCCAAGATTTTACAGGGAGGCAGCCCCAGCATTTT. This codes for CASSQDFTGRQPQHF.

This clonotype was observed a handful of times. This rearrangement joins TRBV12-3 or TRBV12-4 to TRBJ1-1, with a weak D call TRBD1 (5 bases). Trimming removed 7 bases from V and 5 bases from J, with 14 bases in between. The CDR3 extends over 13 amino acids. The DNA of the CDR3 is TGTGCCAGCACTTCCCGGGGGGGGACTGAAGCTTTCTTT. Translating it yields CASTSRGGTEAFF.

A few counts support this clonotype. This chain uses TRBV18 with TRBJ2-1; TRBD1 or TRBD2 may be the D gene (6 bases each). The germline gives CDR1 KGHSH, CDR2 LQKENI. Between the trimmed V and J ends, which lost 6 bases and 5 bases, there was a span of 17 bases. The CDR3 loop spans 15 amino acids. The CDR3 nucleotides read TGTGCCAGCTCGACGGGGGCCGGCCCTAACAATGAGCAGTTCTTC. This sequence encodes CASSTGAGPNNEQFF.

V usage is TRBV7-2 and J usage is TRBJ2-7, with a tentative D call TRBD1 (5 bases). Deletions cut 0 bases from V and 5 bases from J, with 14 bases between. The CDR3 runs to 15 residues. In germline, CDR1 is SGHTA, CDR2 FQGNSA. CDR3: CASSLAGPLYNEQYF. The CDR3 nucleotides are TGTGCCAGCAGCTTAGCGGGGCCCCTCTACAACGAGCAGTACTTC.

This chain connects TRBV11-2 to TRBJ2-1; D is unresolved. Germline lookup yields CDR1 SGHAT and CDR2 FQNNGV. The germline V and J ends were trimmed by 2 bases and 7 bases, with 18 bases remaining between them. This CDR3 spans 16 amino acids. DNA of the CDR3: TGTGCCAGCAGCTTATCCCTGACCGTGTTTGGAAATGAGCAGTTCTTC. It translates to CASSLSLTVFGNEQFF.

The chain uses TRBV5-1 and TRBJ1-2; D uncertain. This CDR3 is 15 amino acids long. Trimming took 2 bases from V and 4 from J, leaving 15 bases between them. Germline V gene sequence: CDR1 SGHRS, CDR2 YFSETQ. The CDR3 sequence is CASSFGDPRGYGYTF. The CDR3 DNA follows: TGCGCCAGCAGCTTCGGGGATCCTCGGGGCTATGGCTACACCTTC. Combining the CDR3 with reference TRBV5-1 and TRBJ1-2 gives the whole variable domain KAGVTQTPRYLIKTRGQQVTLSCSPISGHRSVSWYQQTPGQGLQFLFEYFSETQRNKGNFPGRFSGRQFSNSRSEMNVSTLELGDSALYLCASSFGDPRGYGYTFGSGTRLTVV.

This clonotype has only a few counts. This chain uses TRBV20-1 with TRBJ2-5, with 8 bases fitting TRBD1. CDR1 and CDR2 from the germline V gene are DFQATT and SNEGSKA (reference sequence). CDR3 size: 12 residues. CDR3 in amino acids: CKAGRGHKTQYF. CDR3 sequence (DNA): TGCAAGGCGGGCAGGGGGCATAAGACCCAGTACTTC.

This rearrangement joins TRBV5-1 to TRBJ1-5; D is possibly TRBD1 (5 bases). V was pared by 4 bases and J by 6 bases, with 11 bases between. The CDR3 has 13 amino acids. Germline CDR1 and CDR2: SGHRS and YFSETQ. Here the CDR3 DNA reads TGCGCCAGCAGCCAACTCGGGGGTCAGCCCCAGCATTTT. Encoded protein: CASSQLGGQPQHF.

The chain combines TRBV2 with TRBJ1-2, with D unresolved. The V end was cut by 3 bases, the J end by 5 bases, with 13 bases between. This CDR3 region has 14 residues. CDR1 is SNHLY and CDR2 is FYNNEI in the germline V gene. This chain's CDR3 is CASSEEGPPYGYTF. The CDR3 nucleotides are TGTGCCAGCAGTGAGGAAGGTCCCCCTTATGGCTACACCTTC.

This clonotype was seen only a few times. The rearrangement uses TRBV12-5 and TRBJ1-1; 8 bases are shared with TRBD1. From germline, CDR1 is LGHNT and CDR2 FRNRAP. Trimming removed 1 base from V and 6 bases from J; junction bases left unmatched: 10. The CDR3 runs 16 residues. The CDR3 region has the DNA TGTGCTAGTGGTTTGGCAAGGGGACAGGAGGTTCCTGAAGCTTTCTTT. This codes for CASGLARGQEVPEAFF.

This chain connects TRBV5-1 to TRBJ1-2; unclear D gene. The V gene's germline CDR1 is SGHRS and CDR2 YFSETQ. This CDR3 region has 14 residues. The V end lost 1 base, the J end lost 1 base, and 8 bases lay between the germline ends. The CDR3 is CASSLSGGNYGYTF. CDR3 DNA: TGCGCCAGCAGCTTGTCAGGCGGTAACTATGGCTACACCTTC.

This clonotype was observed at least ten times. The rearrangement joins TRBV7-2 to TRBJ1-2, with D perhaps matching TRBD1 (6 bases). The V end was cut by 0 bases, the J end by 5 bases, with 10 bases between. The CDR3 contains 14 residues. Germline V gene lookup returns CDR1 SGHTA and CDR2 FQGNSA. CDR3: CASSLARQGYGYTF. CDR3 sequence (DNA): TGTGCCAGCAGCTTAGCGAGGCAGGGGTATGGCTACACCTTC.

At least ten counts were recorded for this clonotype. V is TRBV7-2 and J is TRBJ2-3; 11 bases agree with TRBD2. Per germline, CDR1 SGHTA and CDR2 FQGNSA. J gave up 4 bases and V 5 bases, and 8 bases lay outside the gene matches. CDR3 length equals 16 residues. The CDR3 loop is CASSPQLAGDPDTQYF. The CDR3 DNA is TGTGCCAGCAGCCCGCAACTAGCGGGGGATCCAGATACGCAGTATTTT.

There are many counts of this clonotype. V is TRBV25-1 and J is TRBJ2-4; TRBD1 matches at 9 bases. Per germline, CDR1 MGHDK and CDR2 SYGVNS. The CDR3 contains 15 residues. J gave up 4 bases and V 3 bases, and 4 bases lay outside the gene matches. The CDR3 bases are TGTGCCAGCAGTGAGGGTGGGACAGGGAAAAACATTCAGTACTTC. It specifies CASSEGGTGKNIQYF.

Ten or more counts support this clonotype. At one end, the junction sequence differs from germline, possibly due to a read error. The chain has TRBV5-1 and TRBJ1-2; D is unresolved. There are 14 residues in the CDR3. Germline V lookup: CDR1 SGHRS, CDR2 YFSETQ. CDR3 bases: TGTGCCAGCAGCTTAGATAGGGAAAACTATGGCTACACCTTC. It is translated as CASSLDRENYGYTF.

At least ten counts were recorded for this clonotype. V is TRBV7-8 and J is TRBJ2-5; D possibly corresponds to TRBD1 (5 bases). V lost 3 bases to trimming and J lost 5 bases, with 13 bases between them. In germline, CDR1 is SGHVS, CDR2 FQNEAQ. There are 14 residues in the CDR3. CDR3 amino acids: CASSLGRVRETQYF. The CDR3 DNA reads TGTGCCAGCAGCTTGGGCAGGGTGAGGGAGACCCAGTACTTC. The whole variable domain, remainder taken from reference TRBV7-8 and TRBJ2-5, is GAGVSQSPRYKVAKRGQDVALRCDPISGHVSLFWYQQALGQGPEFLTYFQNEAQLDKSGLPSDRFFAERPEGSVSTLKIQRTQQEDSAVYLCASSLGRVRETQYFGPGTRLLVL.

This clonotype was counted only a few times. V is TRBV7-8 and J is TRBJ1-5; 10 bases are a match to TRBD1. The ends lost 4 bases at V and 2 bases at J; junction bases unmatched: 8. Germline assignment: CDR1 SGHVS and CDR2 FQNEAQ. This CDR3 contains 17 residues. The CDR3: CASSSLRQGAGNQPQHF. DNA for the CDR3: TGTGCCAGCAGCTCCCTAAGACAGGGGGCTGGCAATCAGCCCCAGCATTTT.

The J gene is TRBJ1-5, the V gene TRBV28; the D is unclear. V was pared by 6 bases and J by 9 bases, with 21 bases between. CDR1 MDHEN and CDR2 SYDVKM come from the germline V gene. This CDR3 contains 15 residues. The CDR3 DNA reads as TGTGCCAGCAGCAGTTTTGAGCCGGTGGGTTGGCCCCAGCATTTT. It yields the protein CASSSFEPVGWPQHF.

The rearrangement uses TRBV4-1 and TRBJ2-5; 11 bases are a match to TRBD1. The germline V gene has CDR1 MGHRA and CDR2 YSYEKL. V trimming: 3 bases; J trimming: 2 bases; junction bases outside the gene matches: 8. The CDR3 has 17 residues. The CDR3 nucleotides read TGCGCCAGCAGCCACGGGACAGGGGGGTCCTATCAAGAGACCCAGTACTTC. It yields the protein CASSHGTGGSYQETQYF.

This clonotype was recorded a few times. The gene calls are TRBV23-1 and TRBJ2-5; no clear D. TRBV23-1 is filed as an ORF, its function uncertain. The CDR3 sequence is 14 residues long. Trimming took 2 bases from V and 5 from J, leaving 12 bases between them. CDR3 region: CASSQKERSETQYF. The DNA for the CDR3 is TGCGCCAGCAGTCAAAAGGAAAGGTCGGAGACCCAGTACTTC.

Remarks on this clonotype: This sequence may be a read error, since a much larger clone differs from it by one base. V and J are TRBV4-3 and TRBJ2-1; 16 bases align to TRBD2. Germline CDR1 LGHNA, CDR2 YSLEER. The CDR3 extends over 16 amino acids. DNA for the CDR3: TGCGCCCGCAGCCAAGCAAGGGGACTAGCGGGGGGGGAGCAGTTCTTC. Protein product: CARSQARGLAGGEQFF.

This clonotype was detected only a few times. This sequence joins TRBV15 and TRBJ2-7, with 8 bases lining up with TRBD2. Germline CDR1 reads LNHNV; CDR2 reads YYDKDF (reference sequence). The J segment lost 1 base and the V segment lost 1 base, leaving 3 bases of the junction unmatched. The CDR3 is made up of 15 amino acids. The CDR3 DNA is TGTGCCACCAGCAGAGGCGGGGGGCTGTCCTACGAGCAGTACGTC. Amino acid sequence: CATSRGGGLSYEQYV.

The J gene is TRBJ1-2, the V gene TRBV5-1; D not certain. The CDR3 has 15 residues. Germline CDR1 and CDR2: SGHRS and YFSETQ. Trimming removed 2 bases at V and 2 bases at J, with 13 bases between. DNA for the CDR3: TGCGCCAGCAGCTTTACCGGGTCTTACAACTATGGCTACACCTTC. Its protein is CASSFTGSYNYGYTF. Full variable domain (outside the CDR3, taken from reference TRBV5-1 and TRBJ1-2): KAGVTQTPRYLIKTRGQQVTLSCSPISGHRSVSWYQQTPGQGLQFLFEYFSETQRNKGNFPGRFSGRQFSNSRSEMNVSTLELGDSALYLCASSFTGSYNYGYTFGSGTRLTVV.

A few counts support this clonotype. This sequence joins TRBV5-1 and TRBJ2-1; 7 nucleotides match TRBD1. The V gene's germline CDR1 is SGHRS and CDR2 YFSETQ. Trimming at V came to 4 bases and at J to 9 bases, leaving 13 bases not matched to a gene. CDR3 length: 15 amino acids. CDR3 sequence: CASSPAGAGGAEQFF. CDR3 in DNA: TGCGCCAGCAGCCCGGCCGGTGCAGGGGGAGCTGAGCAGTTCTTC.

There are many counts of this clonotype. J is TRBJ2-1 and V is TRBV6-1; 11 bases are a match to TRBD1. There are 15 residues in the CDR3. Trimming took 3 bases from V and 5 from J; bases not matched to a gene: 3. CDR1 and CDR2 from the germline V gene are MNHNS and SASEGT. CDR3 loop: CASSEGQGDNNEQFF. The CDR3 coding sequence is TGTGCCAGCAGTGAGGGACAGGGGGATAACAATGAGCAGTTCTTC.

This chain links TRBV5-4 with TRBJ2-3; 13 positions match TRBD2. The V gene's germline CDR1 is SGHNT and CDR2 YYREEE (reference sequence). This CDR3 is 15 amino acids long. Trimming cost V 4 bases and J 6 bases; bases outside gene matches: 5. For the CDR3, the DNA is TGTGCCAGCAGCCCAACTAGCGGGGGGGCGGATACGCAGTATTTT. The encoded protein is CASSPTSGGADTQYF.

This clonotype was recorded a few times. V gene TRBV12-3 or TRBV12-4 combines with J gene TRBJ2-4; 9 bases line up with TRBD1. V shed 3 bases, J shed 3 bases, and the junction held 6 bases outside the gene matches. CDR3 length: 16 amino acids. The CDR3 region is CASSLGDREGKNIQYF. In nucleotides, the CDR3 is TGTGCCAGCAGTTTGGGGGACAGGGAGGGCAAAAACATTCAGTACTTC.

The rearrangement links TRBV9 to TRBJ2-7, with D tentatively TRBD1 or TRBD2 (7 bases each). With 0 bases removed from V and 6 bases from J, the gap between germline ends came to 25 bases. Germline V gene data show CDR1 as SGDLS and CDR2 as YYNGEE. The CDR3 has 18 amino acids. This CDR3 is CASSVGPGGEGAMSEQYF. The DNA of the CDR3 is TGTGCCAGCAGCGTAGGCCCAGGAGGGGAGGGGGCGATGAGCGAGCAGTACTTC.

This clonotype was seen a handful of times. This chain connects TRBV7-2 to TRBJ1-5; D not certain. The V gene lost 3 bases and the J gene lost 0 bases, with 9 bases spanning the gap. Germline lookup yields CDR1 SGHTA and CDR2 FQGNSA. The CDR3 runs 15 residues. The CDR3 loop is CASSFAAASNQPQHF. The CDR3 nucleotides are TGTGCCAGCAGCTTCGCCGCGGCTAGCAATCAGCCCCAGCATTTT. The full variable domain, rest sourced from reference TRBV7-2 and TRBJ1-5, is GAGVSQSPSNKVTEKGKDVELRCDPISGHTALYWYRQSLGQGLEFLIYFQGNSAPDKSGLPSDRFSAERTGGSVSTLTIQRTQQEDSAVYLCASSFAAASNQPQHFGDGTRLSIL.

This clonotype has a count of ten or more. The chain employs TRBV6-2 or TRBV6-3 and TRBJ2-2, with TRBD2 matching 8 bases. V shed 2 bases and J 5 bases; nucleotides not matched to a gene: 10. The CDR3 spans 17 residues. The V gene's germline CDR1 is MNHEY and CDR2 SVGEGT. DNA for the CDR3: TGTGCCAGCAGTTACGAAGCGGGGGCTTCGGAAACCGGGGAGCTGTTTTTT. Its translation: CASSYEAGASETGELFF.

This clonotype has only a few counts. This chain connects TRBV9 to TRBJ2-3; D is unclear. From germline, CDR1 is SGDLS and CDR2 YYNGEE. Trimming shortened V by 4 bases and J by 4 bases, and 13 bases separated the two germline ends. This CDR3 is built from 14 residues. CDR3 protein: CASSLIGSADTQYF. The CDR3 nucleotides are TGTGCCAGCAGCCTCATCGGGTCCGCAGATACGCAGTATTTT.

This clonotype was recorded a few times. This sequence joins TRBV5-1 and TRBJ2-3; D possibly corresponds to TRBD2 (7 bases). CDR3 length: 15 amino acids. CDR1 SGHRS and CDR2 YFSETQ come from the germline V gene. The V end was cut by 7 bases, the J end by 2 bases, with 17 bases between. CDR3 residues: CASHVGGADTDTQYF. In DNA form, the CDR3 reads TGCGCCAGCCACGTGGGGGGGGCAGACACAGATACGCAGTATTTT.